These T cell receptor beta chains were read from a single sample in a study of blood T cell repertoires in COVID-19. The repertoire was sequenced with immunoSEQ multiplex PCR; TCRdb's copy has only in-frame clones and lacks some. The sample yields roughly 150,000 clones, 87% seen once. Sequencing was carried out using PBMCs or T cells enriched from blood (not recorded which). Receptors were obtained from a woman aged 40 to 55 who had been exposed to COVID-19. Each CDR3 is given with its conserved first and last residue. Fields, in order: V gene, J gene, D gene, clone size, CDR3 protein, CDR3 DNA. A D gene is named only where the DNA matches it firmly. A row's size may be missing; if present it is once, few, many or a size class.

V: TRBV3-1/TRBV3-2; J: TRBJ2-1; D: NA; size: NA; CDR3: CASSQDSARFNEQFF; DNA: TGTGCCAGCAGCCAAGATTCGGCCAGGTTCAATGAGCAGTTCTTC
V: TRBV7-2; J: TRBJ1-2; D: NA; size: NA; CDR3: CASSAHPTANYGYTF; DNA: TGTGCCAGCAGCGCACACCCGACAGCCAACTATGGCTACACCTTC
V: TRBV28; J: TRBJ1-2; D: NA; size: NA; CDR3: CASNEDRNYGYTF; DNA: TGTGCCAGCAACGAGGACAGAAACTATGGCTACACCTTC
V: TRBV28; J: TRBJ1-4; D: NA; size: NA; CDR3: CASTLGAGAEKLFF; DNA: TGTGCCAGCACCCTTGGGGCAGGGGCGGAAAAACTGTTTTTT
V: TRBV9; J: TRBJ1-4; D: TRBD1; size: NA; CDR3: CASSGGQNEKLFF; DNA: TGTGCCAGCAGCGGGGGACAGAACGAAAAACTGTTTTTT
V: TRBV10-3; J: TRBJ1-2; D: NA; size: NA; CDR3: CAISREGSYGYTF; DNA: TGTGCCATCAGTAGAGAGGGCAGCTATGGCTACACCTTC
V: TRBV3-1/TRBV3-2; J: TRBJ1-6; D: NA; size: NA; CDR3: CASSQGAAGSGYSPLHF; DNA: TGTGCCAGCAGCCAAGGGGCGGCAGGGTCCGGGTATTCACCCCTCCACTTT
V: TRBV4-1; J: TRBJ1-2; D: NA; size: NA; CDR3: CASSQIPTGDYGYTF; DNA: TGCGCCAGCAGCCAGATACCTACAGGCGACTATGGCTACACCTTC
V: TRBV5-5; J: TRBJ1-2; D: NA; size: NA; CDR3: CASSLEDRSYGYTF; DNA: TGTGCCAGCAGCTTGGAGGACAGATCCTATGGCTACACCTTC
V: TRBV4-1; J: TRBJ2-3; D: TRBD1; size: NA; CDR3: CASSPAGTGVNLPYF; DNA: TGCGCCAGCAGCCCCGCCGGGACAGGGGTCAATCTCCCGTATTTT
V: TRBV2; J: TRBJ1-1; D: NA; size: NA; CDR3: CASSVELYTEAFF; DNA: TGTGCCAGCAGTGTTGAGTTGTACACTGAAGCTTTCTTT
V: TRBV7-9; J: TRBJ1-5; D: NA; size: NA; CDR3: CASSETRTANQPQHF; DNA: TGTGCCAGCAGCGAAACACGGACAGCTAATCAGCCCCAGCATTTT
V: TRBV6-2/TRBV6-3; J: TRBJ2-1; D: TRBD1; size: NA; CDR3: CASSYPPGQGYNEQFF; DNA: TGTGCCAGCAGTTACCCTCCGGGACAGGGATACAATGAGCAGTTCTTC
V: TRBV2; J: TRBJ2-1; D: TRBD1; size: NA; CDR3: CASSDRGLTYNEQFF; DNA: TGTGCCAGCAGTGACAGGGGGTTAACCTACAATGAGCAGTTCTTC
V: TRBV6-5; J: TRBJ1-2; D: TRBD1; size: few; CDR3: CASSYIKDRMGYTF; DNA: TGTGCCAGCAGTTACATCAAGGACAGGATGGGCTACACCTTC
V: TRBV11-2; J: TRBJ1-1; D: TRBD1; size: NA; CDR3: CASSSRDRMNTEAFF; DNA: TGTGCCAGCAGCTCGCGGGACAGAATGAACACTGAAGCTTTCTTT
V: TRBV4-1; J: TRBJ2-3; D: TRBD2; size: NA; CDR3: CASSQLTSGITDTQYF; DNA: TGCGCCAGCAGCCAATTGACTAGCGGGATTACAGATACGCAGTATTTT
V: TRBV4-1; J: TRBJ2-2; D: NA; size: NA; CDR3: CASSQQGGLIGELFF; DNA: TGCGCCAGCAGCCAACAGGGCGGTTTGATCGGGGAGCTGTTTTTT
V: TRBV2; J: TRBJ1-2; D: TRBD1; size: once; CDR3: CASRRQGALYYGYTF; DNA: TGTGCCAGCAGGAGACAGGGGGCATTGTACTATGGCTACACCTTC
V: TRBV28; J: TRBJ2-3; D: TRBD2; size: few; CDR3: CASSLNPPGGGSTDTQYF; DNA: TGTGCCAGCAGTTTGAATCCCCCGGGAGGCGGGAGTACAGATACGCAGTATTTT
V: TRBV5-4; J: TRBJ2-2; D: TRBD1; size: NA; CDR3: CASSLDGTGGTTGELFF; DNA: TGTGCCAGCAGCTTGGATGGAACAGGGGGAACCACCGGGGAGCTGTTTTTT
V: TRBV28; J: TRBJ1-6; D: NA; size: NA; CDR3: CASSTTGIPSLHF; DNA: TGTGCCAGCAGTACCACAGGGATTCCGTCCCTCCACTTT
V: TRBV6-4; J: TRBJ2-7; D: TRBD2; size: NA; CDR3: CASSAGLAGVSRYEQYF; DNA: TGTGCCAGCAGTGCCGGACTAGCGGGAGTATCTCGGTACGAGCAGTACTTC
V: TRBV7-2; J: TRBJ2-7; D: NA; size: NA; CDR3: CASSFRRAPYEQYF; DNA: TGTGCCAGCAGCTTCAGGCGGGCACCTTACGAGCAGTACTTC
V: TRBV10-1; J: TRBJ2-7; D: TRBD1; size: NA; CDR3: CASSGQANEQYF; DNA: TGCGCCAGCAGCGGACAGGCCAACGAGCAGTACTTC
V: TRBV3-1/TRBV3-2; J: TRBJ2-1; D: TRBD2; size: NA; CDR3: CASSLPGTNNEQFF; DNA: TGTGCCAGCAGCCTTCCCGGGACTAACAATGAGCAGTTCTTC
V: TRBV6-5; J: TRBJ1-4; D: NA; size: NA; CDR3: CASSYGPAANEKLFF; DNA: TGTGCCAGCAGTTACGGGCCGGCAGCTAATGAAAAACTGTTTTTT
V: TRBV27; J: TRBJ2-7; D: TRBD2; size: NA; CDR3: CASSLIGAGGLREQYF; DNA: TGTGCCAGCAGTTTAATTGGAGCGGGAGGTCTACGCGAGCAGTACTTC
V: TRBV6-5; J: TRBJ1-2; D: NA; size: NA; CDR3: CASSSGGFYTF; DNA: TGTGCCAGCAGTTCAGGCGGGTTTTACACCTTC
V: TRBV3-1/TRBV3-2; J: TRBJ1-2; D: NA; size: NA; CDR3: CASSQDIYGYTF; DNA: TGTGCCAGCAGCCAAGACATCTATGGCTACACCTTC
V: TRBV19; J: TRBJ2-2; D: TRBD2; size: NA; CDR3: CASSMKGGRWGTGELFF; DNA: TGTGCCAGTAGTATGAAAGGCGGGAGATGGGGGACCGGGGAGCTGTTTTTT
V: TRBV3-1/TRBV3-2; J: TRBJ1-4; D: NA; size: once; CDR3: CASSGRGGEKLFF; DNA: TGTGCCAGCAGCGGCAGGGGTGGGGAAAAACTGTTTTTT
V: TRBV12-3/TRBV12-4; J: TRBJ2-7; D: NA; size: NA; CDR3: CASSSQTGYEQYF; DNA: TGTGCCAGCAGCTCACAGACAGGTTACGAGCAGTACTTC
V: TRBV5-4; J: TRBJ1-2; D: TRBD1; size: NA; CDR3: CASSLSGQGPNYGYTF; DNA: TGTGCCAGCAGCTTATCAGGACAGGGGCCTAACTATGGCTACACCTTC
V: TRBV5-1; J: TRBJ1-1; D: TRBD1; size: NA; CDR3: CASSPGQVNTEAFF; DNA: TGCGCCAGCAGCCCGGGACAGGTGAACACTGAAGCTTTCTTT
V: TRBV5-1; J: TRBJ1-4; D: TRBD1; size: NA; CDR3: CASSPTGQGEKLFF; DNA: TGCGCCAGCAGCCCGACGGGACAGGGCGAAAAACTGTTTTTT
V: TRBV5-1; J: TRBJ1-5; D: NA; size: few; CDR3: CASSAQGINQPQHF; DNA: TGCGCCAGCAGCGCGCAGGGGATCAATCAGCCCCAGCATTTT
V: TRBV28; J: TRBJ1-2; D: TRBD1; size: NA; CDR3: CASRAGTGFDYGYTF; DNA: TGTGCCAGCAGGGCCGGGACAGGGTTCGACTATGGCTACACCTTC
V: TRBV19; J: TRBJ1-5; D: NA; size: NA; CDR3: CATRRGSNQPQHF; DNA: TGTGCCACCAGACGGGGTAGCAATCAGCCCCAGCATTTT
V: TRBV29-1; J: TRBJ2-3; D: NA; size: NA; CDR3: CSWRWLSSTDTQYF; DNA: TGCAGCTGGAGGTGGCTTTCTAGCACAGATACGCAGTATTTT
V: TRBV10-2; J: TRBJ2-2; D: NA; size: NA; CDR3: CASGSGNTGELFF; DNA: TGCGCCAGCGGTAGCGGGAACACCGGGGAGCTGTTTTTT
V: TRBV5-1; J: TRBJ2-2; D: TRBD1; size: NA; CDR3: CASSPGQGLTGELFF; DNA: TGCGCCAGCAGCCCGGGACAGGGGCTTACCGGGGAGCTGTTTTTT
V: TRBV7-6; J: TRBJ2-5; D: NA; size: NA; CDR3: CASSFQVETQYF; DNA: TGTGCCAGCAGCTTCCAGGTGGAGACCCAGTACTTC
V: TRBV4-1; J: TRBJ2-7; D: NA; size: NA; CDR3: CASSQPDTAYEQYF; DNA: TGCGCCAGCAGCCAACCGGACACCGCCTACGAGCAGTACTTC
V: TRBV11-2; J: TRBJ1-1; D: NA; size: few; CDR3: CASSLRYPEAFF; DNA: TGTGCCAGCAGCTTGCGTTATCCTGAAGCTTTCTTT
V: TRBV5-1; J: TRBJ1-4; D: NA; size: NA; CDR3: CASSELTNEKLFF; DNA: TGCGCCAGCAGCGAACTAACTAATGAAAAACTGTTTTTT
V: TRBV19; J: TRBJ1-5; D: TRBD1; size: once; CDR3: CASSTGDSSYQPQHF; DNA: TGTGCCAGTAGTACTGGGGACAGCTCGTATCAGCCCCAGCATTTT
V: TRBV5-5; J: TRBJ1-1; D: NA; size: NA; CDR3: CASSSQGMNTEAFF; DNA: TGTGCCAGCAGCTCACAGGGAATGAACACTGAAGCTTTCTTT
V: TRBV28; J: TRBJ2-1; D: TRBD2; size: NA; CDR3: CASIGAGGSYSYNEQFF; DNA: TGTGCCAGCATTGGGGCGGGGGGGTCCTATTCTTACAATGAGCAGTTCTTC
V: TRBV6-5; J: TRBJ1-2; D: TRBD1; size: NA; CDR3: CASSSARGQYGYTF; DNA: TGTGCCAGCAGTTCAGCCAGGGGGCAATATGGCTACACCTTC
V: TRBV7-9; J: TRBJ2-3; D: TRBD2; size: NA; CDR3: CASSIPAGGRNTQYF; DNA: TGTGCCAGCAGCATCCCAGCGGGAGGGCGGAATACGCAGTATTTT